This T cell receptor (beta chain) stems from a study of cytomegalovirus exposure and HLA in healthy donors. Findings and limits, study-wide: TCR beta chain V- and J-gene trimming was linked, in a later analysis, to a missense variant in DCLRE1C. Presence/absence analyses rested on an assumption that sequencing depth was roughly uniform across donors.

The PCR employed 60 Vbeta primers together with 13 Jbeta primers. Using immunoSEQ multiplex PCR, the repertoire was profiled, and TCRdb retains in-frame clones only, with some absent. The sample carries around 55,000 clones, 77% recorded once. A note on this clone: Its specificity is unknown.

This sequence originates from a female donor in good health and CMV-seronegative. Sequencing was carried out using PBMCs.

The CDR3 nucleotides read TGTGCCAGCTCTCCCGTCCTAGCGGGAGAATCCTACGAGCAGTACTTC. Protein sequence: CASSPVLAGESYEQYF. V gene TRBV18 combines with J gene TRBJ2-7; 10 bases fit TRBD2. The CDR3 totals 16 residues. The V gene's germline CDR1 is KGHSH and CDR2 LQKENI. Losses at the gene ends were 6 bases for V and 1 base for J; bases not matched to a gene: 9.